A single sample is the source of the 32 T cell receptor beta chains below, sequenced in a study of T cells in Graves' hyperthyroidism and ophthalmopathy. TCR beta CDR3 sequences were amplified from RNA transcripts. Using the HTBI primer set, a first-round RT-PCR was run on the TCR CDR3. TCRdb used MiXCR to reprocess the multiplex PCR reads, holding one entry per CDR3 protein. The data hold fewer than 900,000 distinct CDR3 sequences, with roughly 15% observed a single time. The material sequenced was blood. The origin of the receptors is a man between 18 and 35 years old with Graves' hyperthyroidism.

Many counts were recorded for this clonotype. This chain links TRBV20-1 with TRBJ2-1; 15 positions agree with TRBD2. J lost 1 base, V lost 5 bases, and 6 bases had no gene match. The CDR3 runs 17 residues. Germline CDR1 DFQATT, CDR2 SNEGSKA (reference sequence). The DNA for the CDR3 is TGCAGTGCTCGGACTAGCGGGAGGGCCCGGTCCTACAATGAGCAGTTCTTC. Protein product: CSARTSGRARSYNEQFF.

The CDR3 nucleotides read TGTGCCAGCAGCCTGTCAGGGGGACAGGGGTCGAAGATAGGCAATCAGCCCCAGCATTTT. Its translation: CASSLSGGQGSKIGNQPQHF. The rearrangement uses TRBV7-6 and TRBJ1-5; TRBD1 matches 10 bases. The trim removed 5 bases at V and 2 bases at J, leaving 18 bases unmatched. The CDR3 has 20 amino acids. The germline V gene encodes CDR1 SGHVS and CDR2 FNYEAQ.

The V and J genes are TRBV7-3 and TRBJ2-1, with 12 bases matching TRBD2. There are 16 residues in the CDR3. Germline CDR1 reads SGHTA; CDR2 reads FQGTGA. After removal of 0 bases from V and 5 bases from J, the junction contained 2 bases not matched to a gene. CDR3 loop: CASSLTLAGGDNEQFF. CDR3 nucleotides: TGTGCCAGCAGCTTAACCCTAGCGGGAGGGGACAATGAGCAGTTCTTC.

This clonotype was seen many times. The chain has TRBV11-2 and TRBJ2-3; D possibly uses TRBD1 or TRBD2 (6 bases each). V gave up 4 bases and J gave up 4 bases, with 15 bases separating them. Germline CDR1 is SGHAT and CDR2 is FQNNGV. The CDR3 is made up of 15 amino acids. The CDR3 sequence: CASSYGGRGSDTQYF. As DNA, the CDR3 is TGTGCCAGCAGCTACGGGGGAAGGGGGTCAGATACGCAGTATTTT. The full variable domain, with the rest looked up from reference TRBV11-2 and TRBJ2-3, is EAGVAQSPRYKIIEKRQSVAFWCNPISGHATLYWYQQILGQGPKLLIQFQNNGVVDDSQLPKDRFSAERLKGVDSTLKIQPAKLEDSAVYLCASSYGGRGSDTQYFGPGTRLTVL.

The V and J genes are TRBV16 and TRBJ2-3; no firm D call. V was shortened by 0 bases and J by 2 bases, with 9 bases between the two germline ends. Looked up from germline, CDR1 is KGHSY and CDR2 is FQNENV. The CDR3 is 15 amino acids. CDR3 DNA sequence: TGTGCCAGCAGCCAATCAAACAGATTCACAGATACGCAGTATTTT. Translated: CASSQSNRFTDTQYF.

Regarding this clonotype: At one end the junction does not follow the germline gene, possibly because of a read error. This chain links TRBV28 with TRBJ2-7, with TRBD2 matching 7 bases. CDR1 and CDR2 from the germline V gene are MDHEN and SYDVKM. This CDR3 has 16 residues. CDR3 in amino acids: CVSSFIGAGLNYEQYF. CDR3 in DNA: TGTGTCAGCAGTTTTATCGGGGCGGGACTAAATTACGAGCAGTACTTC.

This clonotype came up a few times. The rearrangement uses TRBV28 and TRBJ2-1, with D maybe TRBD1 (5 bases). From germline, CDR1 is MDHEN and CDR2 SYDVKM. Trimming left V 8 bases short and J 9 bases short, with 14 bases between. This CDR3 spans 12 amino acids. The CDR3 nucleotides are TGTGCCAGCCCTAATGGGCAGGGTGAGCAGTTCTTC. This encodes CASPNGQGEQFF. Based on the CDR3 plus reference TRBV28 and TRBJ2-1, the full variable domain is DVKVTQSSRYLVKRTGEKVFLECVQDMDHENMFWYRQDPGLGLRLIYFSYDVKMKEKGDIPEGYSVSREKKERFSLILESASTNQTSMYLCASPNGQGEQFFGPGTRLTVL.

This clonotype was observed at least ten times. V and J are TRBV6-1 and TRBJ2-1; 11 bases align to TRBD2. CDR3 size: 15 residues. V dropped 7 bases and J dropped 4; count of bases not matched to a gene: 6. Germline V gene sequence: CDR1 MNHNS, CDR2 SASEGT. DNA of the CDR3: TGTGCCAGCACCATCCTAGCGGGAGGTTACAATGAGCAGTTCTTC. Protein sequence: CASTILAGGYNEQFF.

This clonotype occurred a few times. This chain connects TRBV12-3 or TRBV12-4 to TRBJ2-5, with 8 bases aligning to TRBD1. This CDR3 has 13 residues. Germline trimming cut 4 bases from V and 6 bases from J; bases unmatched to any gene: 4. The CDR3 is CASSYGQGQTQYF. The CDR3 nucleotides are TGTGCCAGCAGTTACGGACAGGGCCAGACCCAGTACTTC.

This clonotype was picked up a small number of times. The chain joins TRBV5-5 to TRBJ2-7; TRBD1 agrees at 7 bases. CDR3 size: 14 residues. The ends lost 3 bases at V and 3 bases at J; junction bases unmatched: 6. CDR1 and CDR2 (germline): SGHKS, YYEKEE (reference sequence). CDR3 protein: CASSSGQPLYEQYF. CDR3 in DNA: TGTGCCAGCAGCTCGGGACAGCCTCTCTACGAGCAGTACTTC. The full variable domain, its missing parts supplied by reference TRBV5-5 and TRBJ2-7, is DAGVTQSPTHLIKTRGQQVTLRCSPISGHKSVSWYQQVLGQGPQFIFQYYEKEERGRGNFPDRFSARQFPNYSSELNVNALLLGDSALYLCASSSGQPLYEQYFGPGTRLTVT.

The chain is built from TRBV6-2 or TRBV6-3 and TRBJ2-7; D possibly corresponds to TRBD2 (5 bases). The CDR3 length is 14 residues. V was trimmed by 5 bases and J by 7 bases, leaving 18 bases between them. Per the germline V gene, CDR1 is MNHEY and CDR2 is SVGEGT. CDR3 amino acids: CASSLAGGVSEQYF. In DNA, the CDR3 is TGTGCCAGCAGTCTCGCGGGCGGCGTCTCTGAGCAGTACTTC.

In its sample, this clonotype was seen a few times. The rearrangement joins TRBV5-8 to TRBJ1-1; no clear D. V was cut by 1 base and J by 3 bases, with 13 bases left in between. The CDR3 has 15 residues. From germline, CDR1 is SGHTS and CDR2 YDEGEE. This CDR3 is CASSLLLGADTEAFF. The CDR3 DNA reads TGTGCCAGCAGCTTGTTGCTGGGCGCGGACACTGAAGCTTTCTTT.

The rearrangement links TRBV6-1 to TRBJ1-1; perhaps TRBD1 as D (5 bases). The germline gives CDR1 MNHNS, CDR2 SASEGT. CDR3 size: 13 residues. V shed 8 bases and J shed 0 bases, with 10 bases lying between them. In DNA form, the CDR3 reads TGTGCCAGCGGTTGGGGGATGAACACTGAAGCTTTCTTT. It codes for CASGWGMNTEAFF.

V usage is TRBV7-9 and J usage is TRBJ2-7; a weak D match, TRBD1 (5 bases). Trimming took 5 bases from V and 6 from J, leaving 14 bases between them. The germline CDR1 and CDR2 sequences are SEHNR and FQNEAQ (reference sequence). The CDR3 spans 13 residues. CDR3 in DNA: TGTGCCAGCAGCCCCCCTACAGGAGTCGAGCAGTACTTC. It translates to CASSPPTGVEQYF.

The rearrangement uses TRBV27 and TRBJ2-3, with 11 bases fitting TRBD2. In germline, CDR1 is MNHEY, CDR2 SMNVEV (reference sequence). V trimming: 0 bases; J trimming: 5 bases; junction bases outside the gene matches: 10. This CDR3 region has 18 residues. Here the CDR3 DNA reads TGTGCCAGCAGTTTATCGTTTAGGACTAGCGGGTCGGAAGATACGCAGTATTTT. This codes for CASSLSFRTSGSEDTQYF.

This clonotype was counted only a few times. The rearrangement links TRBV11-1 to TRBJ2-7; no reliable D call. The CDR3 extends over 13 amino acids. The V gene lost 5 bases and the J gene lost 6 bases, with 14 bases spanning the gap. The germline V gene encodes CDR1 SGHAT and CDR2 FQDESV (reference sequence). The CDR3 bases are TGTGCCAGCAGCCTTCGGCTTGAGCTCGAGCAGTACTTC. It translates to CASSLRLELEQYF.

Ten or more counts support this clonotype. The chain carries TRBV18 and TRBJ2-2; D is ambiguous. Trimming took 5 bases from V and 8 from J, leaving 6 bases between them. Germline lookup yields CDR1 KGHSH and CDR2 LQKENI. The CDR3 is 11 amino acids. The DNA of the CDR3 is TGTGCCAGCTCATCAGGAGGGGAGCTGTTTTTT. This sequence encodes CASSSGGELFF.

This clonotype was counted at least ten times. J is TRBJ2-6 and V is TRBV24-1, with D possibly TRBD2 on 5 matching bases. Trimming stripped 9 bases from V and 0 bases from J, with 8 bases between. This CDR3 spans 14 amino acids. From germline, CDR1 is KGHDR and CDR2 SFDVKD. DNA of the CDR3: TGTGCCACCGCCAGCGGCTCTGGGGCCAACGTCCTGACTTTC. Amino acids: CATASGSGANVLTF.

This clonotype showed up many times. The V and J genes are TRBV6-1 and TRBJ2-7; D possibly corresponds to TRBD1 (6 bases). The V end lost 5 bases, the J end lost 12 bases, and 17 bases lay between the germline ends. Germline V gene sequence: CDR1 MNHNS, CDR2 SASEGT. CDR3 size: 12 residues. The CDR3 sequence: CASSLDSYIPYF. CDR3 coding DNA: TGTGCCAGCAGTCTGGACAGCTATATTCCGTACTTC.

There are many counts of this clonotype. One junction end does not reproduce the germline sequence, and a read error may be involved. The rearrangement uses TRBV30 and TRBJ1-1, with D possibly TRBD1 on 5 matching bases. Germline V gene data show CDR1 as GTSNPN and CDR2 as SVGIG (reference sequence). The CDR3 covers 12 residues. CDR3 in DNA: TGTGCCTGGAGACGGGGCCACACGGAAGCTTTCTTT. Amino acid sequence: CAWRRGHTEAFF.

There are many counts of this clonotype. The V gene is TRBV20-1, the J gene TRBJ2-7; 8 positions match TRBD1. From germline, CDR1 is DFQATT and CDR2 SNEGSKA (reference sequence). The CDR3 has 14 amino acids. J was trimmed by 4 bases and V by 3 bases; bases with no gene match: 8. The CDR3 sequence is CSARRTGRLYEQYF. CDR3 DNA: TGCAGTGCTAGGCGGACAGGGAGATTATACGAGCAGTACTTC.

This clonotype occurred many times. V is TRBV2 and J is TRBJ2-3, with 8 bases aligning to TRBD1. Germline loops: CDR1 SNHLY, CDR2 FYNNEI. V was pared by 7 bases and J by 1 base, with 1 base of the junction left unmatched. This CDR3 comprises 13 residues. The CDR3 protein is CASKTGGTDTQYF. The CDR3 nucleotides read TGTGCCAGCAAGACAGGGGGCACAGATACGCAGTATTTT.

This clonotype was recorded many times. The V gene is TRBV18, the J gene TRBJ2-7; TRBD1 aligns across 9 bases. J lost 6 bases, V lost 5 bases, and 8 bases had no gene match. The CDR3 sequence is 14 residues long. In germline, CDR1 is KGHSH, CDR2 LQKENI. CDR3 amino acids: CASSSGQGEAEQYF. Written as DNA, the CDR3 is TGTGCCAGCTCATCGGGACAGGGCGAGGCCGAGCAGTACTTC.

The chain couples TRBV2 to TRBJ2-7; 7 bases line up with TRBD1. Germline V gene lookup returns CDR1 SNHLY and CDR2 FYNNEI. There are 13 residues in the CDR3. V lost 7 bases, J lost 3 bases, and 6 bases stayed unmatched. CDR3 sequence (DNA): TGTGCCAGCAACCGGGACAGATTCTACGAGCAGTACTTC. It encodes CASNRDRFYEQYF.

Comments on this clonotype: Given a much more abundant clone one base away, this may be a read error. The CDR3 DNA follows: TGTGCCAGCAGCCACGGGACTAGCGGGCCCTACGAGCAGTACTTC. Translated: CASSHGTSGPYEQYF. The chain uses TRBV7-2 and TRBJ2-7; 12 nucleotides line up with TRBD2. The V gene end was trimmed by 5 bases and the J gene end by 2 bases; junction bases not matched to a gene: 4. Germline CDR1 and CDR2: SGHTA and FQGNSA. This CDR3 has 15 residues.

This clonotype has at least ten counts. The chain is built from TRBV20-1 and TRBJ2-1, with D unclear. Trimming stripped 0 bases from V and 0 bases from J, with 12 bases between. There are 16 residues in the CDR3. Germline CDR1 and CDR2: DFQATT and SNEGSKA (reference sequence). The CDR3 spells CSARDVGSSSYNEQFF. The DNA of the CDR3 is TGCAGTGCTAGAGATGTCGGCTCGAGCTCCTACAATGAGCAGTTCTTC.

The chain carries TRBV7-9 and TRBJ2-1, with D uncertain. Per germline, CDR1 SEHNR and CDR2 FQNEAQ (reference sequence). The V end lost 4 bases, the J end lost 5 bases, and 9 bases lay between the germline ends. This CDR3 region has 13 residues. CDR3 nucleotides: TGTGCCAGCAGCTCCCGGGCCGACAATGAGCAGTTCTTC. This translates into CASSSRADNEQFF.

This chain uses TRBV7-2 with TRBJ2-7; D assignment may be TRBD1 or TRBD2 (6 bases each). Germline V gives CDR1 SGHTA, CDR2 FQGNSA. V was cut by 6 bases and J by 7 bases, with 28 bases left in between. The CDR3 has 17 residues. CDR3 in DNA: TGTGCCAGCAGTTTATACCCCAACCTCCGGGGGCTGTGGGAGCAGTACTTC. This translates into CASSLYPNLRGLWEQYF.

The rearrangement uses TRBV5-1 and TRBJ2-7; weak D call: TRBD1 (6 bases). There are 12 residues in the CDR3. From germline, CDR1 is SGHRS and CDR2 YFSETQ. Between the trimmed V and J ends, which lost 5 bases and 2 bases, there was a span of 8 bases. For the CDR3, the DNA is TGCGCCAGCAGAAGACAGGCCTACGAGCAGTACTTC. This gives the protein CASRRQAYEQYF.

This clonotype was recorded a few times. This sequence joins TRBV2 and TRBJ2-2; D gene uncertain. Between the trimmed V and J ends, which lost 6 bases and 1 base, there was a span of 15 bases. Germline CDR1 SNHLY, CDR2 FYNNEI. The CDR3 length is 16 residues. CDR3 coding DNA: TGTGCCAGCAGATTCGGTGGACGGAGGAACACCGGGGAGCTGTTTTTT. As protein: CASRFGGRRNTGELFF.

This clonotype was counted many times. The gene calls are TRBV5-1 and TRBJ2-3; D is possibly TRBD1 or TRBD2 (5 bases each). The CDR3 extends over 17 amino acids. Germline-derived CDR1 and CDR2 are SGHRS and YFSETQ. Between the trimmed V and J ends, which lost 0 bases and 1 base, there was a span of 15 bases. CDR3 DNA: TGCGCCAGCAGCTTGGCCCCAGGGACGAGAGGCACAGATACGCAGTATTTT. It yields the protein CASSLAPGTRGTDTQYF. The whole variable domain, filled in from reference TRBV5-1 and TRBJ2-3, reads KAGVTQTPRYLIKTRGQQVTLSCSPISGHRSVSWYQQTPGQGLQFLFEYFSETQRNKGNFPGRFSGRQFSNSRSEMNVSTLELGDSALYLCASSLAPGTRGTDTQYFGPGTRLTVL.

This clonotype was picked up a small number of times. This rearrangement joins TRBV6-4 to TRBJ1-1, with 12 bases fitting TRBD1. V gave up 5 bases and J gave up 6 bases; unmatched junction bases: 10. Germline V CDR1 and CDR2: MRHNA, SNTAGT. CDR3 length: 16 residues. The CDR3 DNA follows: TGTGCCAGCAGTTCTGATCCGGGACAGGGGGCGGCTGAAGCTTTCTTT. This codes for CASSSDPGQGAAEAFF.